A single sample gave rise to the 2 T cell receptor beta chains below, sequenced in a study of OX40 agonist ivuxolimab in advanced cancers. Assay used: immunoSEQ multiplex PCR; TCRdb lists only in-frame clones, some missing. The sample has some 66,000 clones; roughly four fifths are singletons. The starting material was CD4+ or CD8+ T cells sorted from blood, obtained in a trial of the OX40 agonist ivuxolimab. The receptors originated from an adult with an advanced solid tumor such as melanoma, head and neck, liver or kidney cancer.

The chain has TRBV6-4 and TRBJ2-7, with 11 bases fitting TRBD2. The CDR3 spans 18 residues. Losses at the gene ends were 8 bases for V and 2 bases for J; bases not matched to a gene: 17. The V gene's germline CDR1 is MRHNA and CDR2 SNTAGT. The CDR3: CASQDEASGRRRTYEQYF. The CDR3 DNA reads TGTGCCAGCCAGGACGAAGCTAGCGGGAGGAGGAGAACCTACGAGCAGTACTTC.

This clone was counted a single time. V is TRBV25-1 and J is TRBJ2-5, with unresolved D. The CDR3 is 14 amino acids. Germline CDR1 is MGHDK and CDR2 is SYGVNS. Trimming cost V 5 bases and J 5 bases, with 15 bases left between them. CDR3 in DNA: TGTGCCAGCAGTCGCTCTTTAGCCGGGGAGACCCAGTACTTC. Residues: CASSRSLAGETQYF.